These 25 T cell receptor beta chains were sequenced from one sample in a study of CD8+ T cells in alopecia areata. Across a handful of patients, CD4+ cells underwent sorting into CD25+CD127- cells. The sequencing template was cDNA reverse transcribed from extracted RNA. Produced via immunoSEQ multiplex PCR; TCRdb's table is partial and in-frame only. The data hold 30,000 to 45,000 clones, with 45% to 55% observed a single time. What was sequenced was CD4+ Tregs sorted from blood. The receptors were gathered from a human donor with alopecia areata.

The chain links TRBV4-2 to TRBJ1-2; 8 nucleotides match TRBD1. This CDR3 spans 14 amino acids. The V gene end was trimmed by 4 bases and the J gene end by 7 bases; junction bases not matched to a gene: 8. The germline gives CDR1 LGHNA, CDR2 YNFKEQ. The CDR3 protein is CASSPVGQGFGYTF. CDR3 nucleotide sequence: TGTGCCAGCAGCCCTGTAGGACAGGGTTTTGGCTACACCTTC.

The chain is built from TRBV28 and TRBJ1-2; D gene unclear. With 8 bases removed from V and 0 bases from J, the gap between germline ends came to 7 bases. The CDR3 loop spans 12 amino acids. The germline V gene has CDR1 MDHEN and CDR2 SYDVKM. This chain's CDR3 is CASAGANYGYTF. The CDR3 DNA reads TGTGCCAGCGCCGGAGCTAACTATGGCTACACCTTC.

The rearrangement joins TRBV5-1 to TRBJ2-5, with TRBD1 identical over 7 bases. Germline loops: CDR1 SGHRS, CDR2 YFSETQ. The CDR3 spans 16 residues. Trimming at V came to 4 bases and at J to 0 bases, leaving 9 bases not matched to a gene. The DNA of the CDR3 is TGCGCCAGCAGCCCCCGACAGGGTTCTTACCAAGAGACCCAGTACTTC. Translating gives CASSPRQGSYQETQYF.

This chain links TRBV5-1 with TRBJ2-3, with D possibly matching TRBD1 (5 bases). This CDR3 contains 14 residues. Germline lookup yields CDR1 SGHRS and CDR2 YFSETQ. Deletions cut 2 bases from V and 5 bases from J, with 12 bases between. The CDR3 DNA reads TGCGCCAGCAGCTTAAGTCAGGGTGTAGATACGCAGTATTTT. Protein product: CASSLSQGVDTQYF.

The rearrangement links TRBV2 to TRBJ1-4; D is uncertain. The germline V gene encodes CDR1 SNHLY and CDR2 FYNNEI. Trimming took 6 bases from V and 4 from J, leaving 9 bases between them. The CDR3 consists of 13 residues. This CDR3 reads CASSETDNEKLFF. The CDR3 nucleotides read TGTGCCAGCAGCGAAACAGATAATGAAAAACTGTTTTTT. The full variable domain, with the rest looked up from reference TRBV2 and TRBJ1-4, is EPEVTQTPSHQVTQMGQEVILRCVPISNHLYFYWYRQILGQKVEFLVSFYNNEISEKSEIFDDQFSVERPDGSNFTLKIRSTKLEDSAMYFCASSETDNEKLFFGSGTQLSVL.

The V gene is TRBV30, the J gene TRBJ1-1, with D perhaps TRBD1 (6 bases). The CDR3 loop spans 12 amino acids. V lost 5 bases to trimming and J lost 0 bases, with 7 bases between them. CDR1 and CDR2 from the germline V gene are GTSNPN and SVGIG (reference sequence). The CDR3 is CAWQGMNTEAFF. DNA of the CDR3: TGTGCCTGGCAGGGGATGAACACTGAAGCTTTCTTT.

J is TRBJ2-2 and V is TRBV7-2; 8 bases line up with TRBD2. The length of the CDR3 is 16 residues. V dropped 3 bases and J dropped 4; count of bases not matched to a gene: 7. Germline values: CDR1 SGHTA, CDR2 FQGNSA. CDR3 region: CASSFTGGVITGELFF. Here the CDR3 DNA reads TGTGCCAGCAGCTTTACCGGGGGGGTCATCACCGGGGAGCTGTTTTTT.

The CDR3 loop is CASSLAVATEAFF. The CDR3 bases are TGCGCCAGCAGCTTGGCAGTCGCCACTGAAGCTTTCTTT. The J gene is TRBJ1-1, the V gene TRBV5-1; no definite D call. CDR1 SGHRS and CDR2 YFSETQ come from the germline V gene. Trimming took 0 bases from V and 4 from J, leaving 7 bases between them. The CDR3 has 13 amino acids. The full variable domain, in which reference TRBV5-1 and TRBJ1-1 provide the parts outside the CDR3, is KAGVTQTPRYLIKTRGQQVTLSCSPISGHRSVSWYQQTPGQGLQFLFEYFSETQRNKGNFPGRFSGRQFSNSRSEMNVSTLELGDSALYLCASSLAVATEAFFGQGTRLTVV.

The chain has TRBV4-1 and TRBJ1-5; tentatively, D is TRBD1 (6 bases). The germline V gene encodes CDR1 MGHRA and CDR2 YSYEKL. This CDR3 region has 18 residues. V was clipped by 0 bases and J by 7 bases, with 22 bases between them. The CDR3 protein is CASSQDRGGGDVYQPQHF. CDR3 sequence (DNA): TGCGCCAGCAGCCAAGATCGCGGGGGCGGGGATGTGTACCAGCCCCAGCATTTT.

The rearrangement uses TRBV4-2 and TRBJ2-1; D possibly corresponds to TRBD1 (6 bases). V lost 9 bases to trimming and J lost 0 bases, with 15 bases between them. The CDR3 extends over 15 amino acids. Germline CDR1 LGHNA, CDR2 YNFKEQ. The CDR3, as DNA: TGTGCCAGTTCCCTGTGGGGGCTCTCCTACAATGAGCAGTTCTTC. It translates to CASSLWGLSYNEQFF.

This clone was observed a single time. This chain connects TRBV19 to TRBJ2-7; a weak D match, TRBD2 (5 bases). The CDR3 has 13 residues. Trimming stripped 5 bases from V and 5 bases from J, with 13 bases between. Germline CDR1 reads LNHDA; CDR2 reads SQIVND (reference sequence). The CDR3 loop is CASSAGRDNEQYF. The DNA of the CDR3 is TGTGCCAGTAGTGCGGGCCGAGATAACGAGCAGTACTTC.

V and J are TRBV7-9 and TRBJ1-2; D call uncertain. This CDR3 has 12 amino acids. Germline V gives CDR1 SEHNR, CDR2 FQNEAQ (reference sequence). V was pared by 1 base and J by 8 bases, with 8 bases between. The CDR3 nucleotides are TGTGCCAGCAGCTTAGACATTCGAGGCTACACCTTC. Its protein is CASSLDIRGYTF.

J is TRBJ1-2 and V is TRBV13; D possibly corresponds to TRBD1 (5 bases). The V and J ends lost 0 bases and 0 bases respectively, with 11 bases between them. CDR1 PRHDT and CDR2 FYEKMQ come from the germline V gene (reference sequence). The CDR3 length is 16 residues. The DNA for the CDR3 is TGTGCCAGCAGCTTAGGCCCCAGGGTGGCTAACTATGGCTACACCTTC. Its translation is CASSLGPRVANYGYTF.

The chain joins TRBV7-9 to TRBJ1-3, with 7 bases matching TRBD1. From germline, CDR1 is SEHNR and CDR2 FQNEAQ (reference sequence). V was pared by 3 bases and J by 6 bases, with 5 bases of the junction left unmatched. The CDR3 consists of 14 residues. This CDR3 reads CASSLTGRSNTIYF. CDR3 bases: TGTGCCAGCAGCTTGACAGGGAGATCAAACACCATATATTTT.

CDR3 protein: CASSPKGATLNTEAFF. The CDR3 DNA sequence: TGTGCCAGCTCCCCCAAGGGGGCCACTTTGAACACTGAAGCTTTCTTT. V gene TRBV7-9 combines with J gene TRBJ1-1; 7 bases match TRBD1. The CDR3 has 16 amino acids. The trim removed 8 bases at V and 0 bases at J, leaving 12 bases unmatched. Germline CDR1 and CDR2: SEHNR and FQNEAQ (reference sequence).

Remarks on this clone: This sample includes further DNA sequences coding for the same CDR3. This chain uses TRBV19 with TRBJ2-2; TRBD2 matches at 9 bases. CDR1 LNHDA and CDR2 SQIVND come from the germline V gene (reference sequence). The CDR3 has 13 residues. V was pared by 6 bases and J by 5 bases, with 1 base of the junction left unmatched. CDR3 nucleotide sequence: TGTGCCAGTAGACTAGCGGGTACCGGGGAGCTGTTTTTT. Amino acids: CASRLAGTGELFF. The full variable domain, completed using reference TRBV19 and TRBJ2-2, is DGGITQSPKYLFRKEGQNVTLSCEQNLNHDAMYWYRQDPGQGLRLIYYSQIVNDFQKGDIAEGYSVSREKKESFPLTVTSAQKNPTAFYLCASRLAGTGELFFGEGSRLTVL.

A single count supports this clone. V is TRBV28 and J is TRBJ2-7; D is perhaps TRBD2 (7 bases). This CDR3 region has 12 residues. Germline CDR1 MDHEN, CDR2 SYDVKM. With 7 bases removed from V and 6 bases from J, the gap between germline ends came to 13 bases. The CDR3 is CASKGGIREQYF. In DNA, the CDR3 is TGTGCCAGCAAGGGGGGGATACGCGAGCAGTACTTC.

This chain links TRBV29-1 with TRBJ2-2; D ambiguous. The CDR3 length is 13 residues. From germline, CDR1 is SQVTM and CDR2 ANQGSEA. V lost 4 bases to trimming and J lost 5 bases, with 11 bases between them. CDR3 residues: CSVGRLGTGELFF. The CDR3 DNA follows: TGCAGCGTTGGGCGGCTTGGTACCGGGGAGCTGTTTTTT.

The V call is TRBV27, the J call TRBJ1-1; 8 bases agree with TRBD1. The junction had 8 bases not matched to a gene; V was cut back by 2 bases and J by 3 bases. The CDR3 is 16 residues long. Looked up from germline, CDR1 is MNHEY and CDR2 is SMNVEV (reference sequence). The CDR3 region is CASSLSAGGWDTEAFF. As DNA, the CDR3 is TGTGCCAGCAGTTTAAGTGCAGGGGGCTGGGACACTGAAGCTTTCTTT.

The rearrangement links TRBV6-6 to TRBJ1-3; 8 bases fit TRBD1. CDR3 length: 15 residues. V lost 6 bases, J lost 2 bases, and 6 bases stayed unmatched. CDR1 and CDR2 from the germline V gene are MNHNY and SVGAGI (reference sequence). CDR3 region: CASRLDRGTGNTIYF. The CDR3 coding sequence is TGTGCCAGCAGGCTCGACAGGGGAACTGGAAACACCATATATTTT.

The chain links TRBV4-3 to TRBJ1-4; 8 nucleotides agree with TRBD1. Looked up from germline, CDR1 is LGHNA and CDR2 is YSLEER. The CDR3 has 15 amino acids. V lost 1 base to trimming and J lost 11 bases; unmatched junction nucleotides: 9. CDR3 nucleotide sequence: TGCGCCAGCAGCCAAGGGACAGGGCCCCGGGACAAACTGTTTTTT. It specifies CASSQGTGPRDKLFF.

The rearrangement joins TRBV7-9 to TRBJ1-1; D gene unclear. Trimming shortened V by 7 bases and J by 6 bases, and 15 bases separated the two germline ends. The germline V gene encodes CDR1 SEHNR and CDR2 FQNEAQ (reference sequence). This CDR3 region has 13 residues. The CDR3 here is CASNPFGSAEAFF. CDR3 in DNA: TGTGCCAGCAACCCTTTTGGGTCGGCTGAAGCTTTCTTT.

Only one count was recorded for this clone. This chain uses TRBV28 with TRBJ2-3; 8 nucleotides align to TRBD1. V shed 4 bases, J shed 5 bases, and the junction held 11 bases outside the gene matches. The CDR3 is 16 amino acids. CDR1 is MDHEN and CDR2 is SYDVKM in the germline V gene. The CDR3 DNA reads as TGTGCCAGCAGTTCAGAGGGCAGGGGGCGGGGAGATACGCAGTATTTT. This translates into CASSSEGRGRGDTQYF.

J is TRBJ1-2 and V is TRBV14; maybe TRBD1 (6 bases). This CDR3 spans 14 amino acids. Germline-derived CDR1 and CDR2 are SGHDN and FVKESK. The ends were cut back, 2 bases at V and 7 bases at J, with 14 bases in the middle. CDR3 DNA sequence: TGTGCCAGCAGCCAAAATAACAGGGTCGTTGGCTACACCTTC. This codes for CASSQNNRVVGYTF.

The V and J genes are TRBV7-2 and TRBJ2-7; 13 bases match TRBD2. This CDR3 is 16 amino acids long. J gave up 4 bases and V 6 bases, and 9 bases lay outside the gene matches. The V gene's germline CDR1 is SGHTA and CDR2 FQGNSA. The CDR3 DNA follows: TGTGCCAGCAGTTCCCGGACTAGCGGGAGTAGGTACGAGCAGTACTTC. This codes for CASSSRTSGSRYEQYF.